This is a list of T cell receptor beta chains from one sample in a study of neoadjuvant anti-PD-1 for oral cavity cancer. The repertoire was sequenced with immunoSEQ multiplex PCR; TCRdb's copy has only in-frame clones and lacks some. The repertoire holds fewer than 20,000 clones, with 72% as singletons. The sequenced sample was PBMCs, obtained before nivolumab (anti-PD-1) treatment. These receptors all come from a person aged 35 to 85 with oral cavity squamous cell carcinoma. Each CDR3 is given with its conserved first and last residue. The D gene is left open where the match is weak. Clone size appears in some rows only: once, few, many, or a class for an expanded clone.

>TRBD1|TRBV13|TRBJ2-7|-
CASSRMTGYEQYF
TGTGCCAGCAGCCGGATGACAGGGTACGAGCAGTACTTC
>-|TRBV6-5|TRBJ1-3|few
CASSYGPIFSGNTIYF
TGTGCCAGCAGTTACGGGCCTATTTTCTCTGGAAACACCATATATTTT
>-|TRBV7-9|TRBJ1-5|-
CASSPGPGGINNQPQHF
TGTGCCAGCAGCCCCGGACCGGGGGGGATAAACAATCAGCCCCAGCATTTT
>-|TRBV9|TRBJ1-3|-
CASSLRGAAGNTIYF
TGTGCCAGCAGCCTACGGGGCGCGGCTGGAAACACCATATATTTT
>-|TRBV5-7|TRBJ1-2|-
CASSRDSTYGYTF
TGTGCCAGCAGCCGGGACTCCACCTATGGCTACACCTTC
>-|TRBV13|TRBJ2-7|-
CASNMGTSDEQYF
TGTGCCAGCAACATGGGGACGTCCGACGAGCAGTACTTC
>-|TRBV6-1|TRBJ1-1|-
CASSEGTEGTEAFF
TGTGCCAGCAGTGAAGGAACGGAGGGAACTGAAGCTTTCTTT
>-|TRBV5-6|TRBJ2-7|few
CASSLGVTDIIYEQYF
TGTGCCAGCAGCTTGGGAGTGACAGACATCATCTACGAGCAGTACTTC
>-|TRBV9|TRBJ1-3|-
CASTVGGTGNTIYF
TGTGCCAGCACCGTGGGGGGGACGGGAAACACCATATATTTT
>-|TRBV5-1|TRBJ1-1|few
CASTGSGMNTEAFF
TGCGCCAGCACCGGCAGCGGGATGAACACTGAAGCTTTCTTT
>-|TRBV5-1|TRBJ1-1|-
CASSLVPGLNTEAFF
TGCGCCAGCAGCTTGGTTCCGGGTTTGAACACTGAAGCTTTCTTT
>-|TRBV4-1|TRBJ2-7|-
CASSLDEVMPHEQYF
TGCGCCAGCAGCCTCGACGAAGTTATGCCCCACGAGCAGTACTTC
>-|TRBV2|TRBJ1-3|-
CASRPITTSGNTIYF
TGTGCCAGCAGACCGATCACCACCTCTGGAAACACCATATATTTT
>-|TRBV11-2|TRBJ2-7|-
CASSRVDSYEQYF
TGTGCCAGCAGCCGTGTGGACAGCTACGAGCAGTACTTC
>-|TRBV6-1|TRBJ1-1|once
CAIGGRAGAEAFF
TGTGCCATTGGGGGACGCGCGGGGGCTGAAGCTTTCTTT
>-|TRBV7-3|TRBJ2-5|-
CASSLTGELETQYF
TGTGCCAGCAGCTTAACGGGAGAGTTAGAGACCCAGTACTTC
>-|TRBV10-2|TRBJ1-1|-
CASSVADTEAFF
TGCGCCAGCAGTGTGGCGGACACTGAAGCTTTCTTT
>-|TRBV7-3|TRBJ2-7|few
CASSLLDKSYEQYF
TGTGCCAGCAGCTTACTGGACAAATCCTACGAGCAGTACTTC
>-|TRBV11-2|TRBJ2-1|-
CASSPRGSRGVNEQFF
TGTGCCAGCAGCCCCCGGGGTAGCAGGGGGGTAAATGAGCAGTTCTTC
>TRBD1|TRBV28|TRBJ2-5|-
CASRDRGRETQYF
TGTGCCAGCAGGGACAGGGGGCGTGAGACCCAGTACTTC
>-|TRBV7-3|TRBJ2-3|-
CASSSITTDTQYF
TGTGCCAGCAGCTCGATCACCACAGATACGCAGTATTTT
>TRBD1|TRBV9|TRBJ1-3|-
CASSVETGGNTIYF
TGTGCCAGCAGCGTAGAGACAGGGGGAAACACCATATATTTT
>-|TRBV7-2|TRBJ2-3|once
CASSLVSGSDTQYF
TGTGCCAGCAGCTTAGTATCAGGGTCAGATACGCAGTATTTT
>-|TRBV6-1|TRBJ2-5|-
CASSAGDSLAETQYF
TGTGCCAGCAGTGCGGGGGACAGTCTAGCAGAGACCCAGTACTTC
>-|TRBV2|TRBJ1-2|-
CASSTNQNYGYTF
TGTGCCAGCAGTACGAACCAGAACTATGGCTACACCTTC
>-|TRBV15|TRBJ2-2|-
CATSRGHNTGELFF
TGTGCCACCAGCAGGGGACACAACACCGGGGAGCTGTTTTTT
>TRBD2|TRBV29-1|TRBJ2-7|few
CSATSASGGAGSSYEQYF
TGCAGCGCCACGTCGGCTAGCGGGGGGGCTGGGAGCTCCTACGAGCAGTACTTC
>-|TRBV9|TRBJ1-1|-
CASSVEMTYTEAFF
TGTGCCAGCAGCGTAGAAATGACCTACACTGAAGCTTTCTTT
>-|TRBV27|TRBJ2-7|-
CASSLRQGVEQYF
TGTGCCAGCAGTTTAAGGCAGGGTGTGGAGCAGTACTTC
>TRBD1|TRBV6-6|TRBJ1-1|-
CASSYTGAGRSEAFF
TGTGCCAGCAGTTATACAGGGGCCGGAAGGTCTGAAGCTTTCTTT
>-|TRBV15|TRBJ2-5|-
CATSRAEGTQYF
TGTGCCACCAGCAGGGCTGAAGGAACCCAGTACTTC
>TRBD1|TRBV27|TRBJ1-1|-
CASSLWGGGANTEAFF
TGTGCCAGCAGTTTGTGGGGAGGGGGCGCGAACACTGAAGCTTTCTTT
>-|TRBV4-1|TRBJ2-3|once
CASSQAGFGAGTDTQYF
TGCGCCAGCAGCCAGGCGGGGTTTGGTGCCGGCACAGATACGCAGTATTTT
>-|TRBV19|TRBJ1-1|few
CASSIGTPMNTEAFF
TGTGCCAGTAGTATTGGGACCCCCATGAACACTGAAGCTTTCTTT
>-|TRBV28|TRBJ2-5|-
CASSPGTYQETQYF
TGTGCCAGCAGCCCCGGGACATACCAAGAGACCCAGTACTTC
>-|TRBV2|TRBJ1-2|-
CASSEWIGNNYGYTF
TGTGCCAGCAGTGAATGGATAGGGAACAACTATGGCTACACCTTC
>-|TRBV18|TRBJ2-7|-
CASSPMAGSYEQYF
TGTGCCAGCTCACCAATGGCGGGCTCCTACGAGCAGTACTTC
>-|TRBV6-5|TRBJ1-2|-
CASSYSIGYGYTF
TGTGCCAGCAGTTACTCGATTGGATATGGCTACACCTTC
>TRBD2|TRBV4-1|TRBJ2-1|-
CASSQREIYEQFF
TGCGCCAGCAGCCAGCGGGAGATATATGAGCAGTTCTTC
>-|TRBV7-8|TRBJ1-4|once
CASSERGVTREKLFF
TGTGCCAGCAGCGAGAGAGGGGTTACGCGTGAAAAACTGTTTTTT
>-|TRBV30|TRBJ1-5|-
CAWKALGAGNQPQHF
TGTGCCTGGAAGGCTCTTGGGGCCGGCAATCAGCCCCAGCATTTT
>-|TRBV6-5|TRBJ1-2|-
CASRLTGMVGGYTF
TGTGCCAGCAGACTTACAGGGATGGTCGGAGGCTACACCTTC
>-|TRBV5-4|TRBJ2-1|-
CASSFRAGPSSYNEQFF
TGTGCCAGCAGCTTTCGTGCGGGCCCCAGCTCCTACAATGAGCAGTTCTTC
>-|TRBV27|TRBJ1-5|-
CASSLIANQPQHF
TGTGCCAGCAGTTTAATAGCGAATCAGCCCCAGCATTTT
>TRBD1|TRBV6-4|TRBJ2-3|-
CASRGQGDTDTQYF
TGTGCCAGCAGGGGACAGGGTGACACAGATACGCAGTATTTT
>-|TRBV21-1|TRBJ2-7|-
CASSPPGQGSLEQYF
TGTGCCAGCAGCCCCCCAGGACAGGGCTCTCTCGAGCAGTACTTC